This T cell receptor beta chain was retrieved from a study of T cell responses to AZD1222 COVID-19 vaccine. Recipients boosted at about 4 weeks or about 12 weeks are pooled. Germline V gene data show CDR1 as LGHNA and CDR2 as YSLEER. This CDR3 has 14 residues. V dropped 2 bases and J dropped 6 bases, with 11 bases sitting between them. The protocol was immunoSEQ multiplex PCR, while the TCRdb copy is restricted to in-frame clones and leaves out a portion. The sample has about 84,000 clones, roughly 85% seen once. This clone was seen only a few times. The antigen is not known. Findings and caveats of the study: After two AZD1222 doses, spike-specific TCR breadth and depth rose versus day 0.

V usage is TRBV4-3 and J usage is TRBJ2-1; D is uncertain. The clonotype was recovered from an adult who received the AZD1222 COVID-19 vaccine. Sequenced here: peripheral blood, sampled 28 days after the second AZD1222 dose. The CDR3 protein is CASSQFDIGNEQFF. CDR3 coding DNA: TGCGCCAGCAGCCAATTCGACATAGGCAATGAGCAGTTCTTC.